The present T cell receptor beta chain was sequenced within a study of T cells in Graves' hyperthyroidism and ophthalmopathy. Background on the study: Peripheral blood specimens were obtained at initial diagnosis, prior to any treatment.

Amplification yielded TCR beta CDR3 regions, with RNA transcripts as the source. During a first-round RT-PCR of the TCR CDR3, the HTBI primer set was used. TCRdb independently ran MiXCR on the multiplex PCR reads; one entry per CDR3 protein. This table holds some 250,000 distinct CDR3 sequences, more than 12% found once. The study enrolled patients aged 18 to 65 with newly diagnosed hyperthyroidism of under 2 months' duration. A sample of blood taken at first hyperthyroidism diagnosis preceded any ophthalmopathy symptoms. Extraction of PBMCs used roughly 9.4 ml of fresh peripheral blood. Trimming at V came to 2 bases and at J to 7 bases, leaving 10 bases not matched to a gene. The CDR3 is made up of 17 amino acids. Germline V CDR1 and CDR2: MNHEY, SMNVEV (reference sequence). This clonotype was counted at least ten times.

The source is a woman aged 40 to 55 with Graves' hyperthyroidism that later progressed to Graves' ophthalmopathy. The chain recombines TRBV27 with TRBJ1-6; 8 bases are shared with TRBD1. Sequenced sample: blood. CDR3 loop: CASSLKPQGAGNSPLHF. CDR3 nucleotides: TGTGCCAGCAGTTTAAAACCGCAGGGGGCAGGGAATTCACCCCTCCACTTT.